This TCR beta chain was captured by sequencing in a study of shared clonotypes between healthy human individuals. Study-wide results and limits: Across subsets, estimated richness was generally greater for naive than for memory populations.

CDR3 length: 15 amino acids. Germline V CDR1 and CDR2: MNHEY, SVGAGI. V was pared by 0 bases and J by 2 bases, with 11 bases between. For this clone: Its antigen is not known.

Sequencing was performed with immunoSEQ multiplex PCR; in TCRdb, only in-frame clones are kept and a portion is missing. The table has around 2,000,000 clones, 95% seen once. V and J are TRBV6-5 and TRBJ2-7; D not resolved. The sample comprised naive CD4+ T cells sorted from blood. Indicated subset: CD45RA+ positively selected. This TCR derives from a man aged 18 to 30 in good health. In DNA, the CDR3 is TGTGCCAGCAGTTACTCAGCCGTTAACCCCTACGAGCAGTACTTC. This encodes CASSYSAVNPYEQYF.